These T cell receptor beta chains were read from a single sample in a study of CD8+CD57+ T cells in acquired aplastic anemia. TCRdb reprocessed the reads with MiXCR, giving one entry per CDR3 protein. This sample has under 350,000 distinct CDR3 sequences, with approximately 55% found just once. What was sequenced was sorted CD4+, CD8+, or CD8+CD57+ T cells (not recorded which) from PBMCs. Receptors originate from a human donor with severe aplastic anemia or a healthy control (not recorded which). Both conserved end residues are trimmed from each CDR3. Each record gives: J gene, V gene, clone size, CDR3 protein. Clone size, where shown, is once, few, many, or a class for clones that have expanded.

J gene: TRBJ2-7
V gene: TRBV15
clone size: NA
CDR3 protein: ATSRDRAGGSDEQY

J gene: TRBJ1-5
V gene: TRBV12-3/TRBV12-4
clone size: NA
CDR3 protein: ASSLTVQPQH

J gene: TRBJ2-7
V gene: TRBV4-3
clone size: once
CDR3 protein: ASSQVIGAGYEQY

J gene: TRBJ2-3
V gene: TRBV20-1
clone size: NA
CDR3 protein: SAKGLAGGRDTQY

J gene: TRBJ1-6
V gene: TRBV5-1
clone size: many
CDR3 protein: ASSLEGQGYSPLH

J gene: TRBJ2-7
V gene: TRBV11-2
clone size: many
CDR3 protein: ASSSQERGHEQY

J gene: TRBJ1-5
V gene: TRBV20-1
clone size: NA
CDR3 protein: SARAGGLGNQPQH

J gene: TRBJ1-4
V gene: TRBV2
clone size: NA
CDR3 protein: ASRWEGLNEKLF

J gene: TRBJ2-7
V gene: TRBV7-2
clone size: NA
CDR3 protein: ASSRSGRSYEQY

J gene: TRBJ2-1
V gene: TRBV29-1
clone size: NA
CDR3 protein: SVVGGSYNVQF

J gene: TRBJ2-5
V gene: TRBV7-9
clone size: NA
CDR3 protein: ASAGGGETQY

J gene: TRBJ1-3
V gene: TRBV7-9
clone size: few
CDR3 protein: ASSFSGGDTIY

J gene: TRBJ2-7
V gene: TRBV20-1
clone size: NA
CDR3 protein: SASTSGGSYEQY

J gene: TRBJ2-7
V gene: TRBV12-3/TRBV12-4
clone size: many
CDR3 protein: ASSAPSTGTWTFEQY

J gene: TRBJ1-6
V gene: TRBV7-2
clone size: NA
CDR3 protein: ASSLAQGLTNSPLH

J gene: TRBJ1-4
V gene: TRBV2
clone size: NA
CDR3 protein: ASSGSNEKLF

J gene: TRBJ2-5
V gene: TRBV7-2
clone size: NA
CDR3 protein: ASSTKPGLAGEGETQY

J gene: TRBJ2-5
V gene: TRBV6-2/TRBV6-3
clone size: few
CDR3 protein: ASSHTGTGVAQY

J gene: TRBJ2-1
V gene: TRBV9
clone size: NA
CDR3 protein: ASSVGLGVGNEQF

J gene: TRBJ2-7
V gene: TRBV19
clone size: NA
CDR3 protein: ASSYRDGYEQY

J gene: TRBJ2-3
V gene: TRBV7-8
clone size: once
CDR3 protein: ASSSLLAESTDTQC

J gene: TRBJ1-1
V gene: TRBV20-1
clone size: NA
CDR3 protein: STLRDRESPEAF

J gene: TRBJ1-1
V gene: TRBV7-9
clone size: NA
CDR3 protein: ASSNEAVNTEAF

J gene: TRBJ2-7
V gene: TRBV7-6
clone size: NA
CDR3 protein: ASSLAEGQGASYEQY

J gene: TRBJ2-1
V gene: TRBV9
clone size: NA
CDR3 protein: ASSADRAPDNEQF

J gene: TRBJ1-1
V gene: TRBV12-3/TRBV12-4
clone size: NA
CDR3 protein: ASSYYPYGTGNTEAF

J gene: TRBJ2-1
V gene: TRBV25-1
clone size: NA
CDR3 protein: ASNPGGTYNEQF

J gene: TRBJ2-3
V gene: TRBV7-8
clone size: NA
CDR3 protein: ASSVTGTSGIGTQY

J gene: TRBJ2-7
V gene: TRBV12-3/TRBV12-4
clone size: NA
CDR3 protein: ASSWGQGTSYEQY

J gene: TRBJ2-2
V gene: TRBV20-1
clone size: NA
CDR3 protein: SARDPQGCANTGELF

J gene: TRBJ2-1
V gene: TRBV20-1
clone size: NA
CDR3 protein: SAERRINEQF

J gene: TRBJ1-2
V gene: TRBV10-3
clone size: NA
CDR3 protein: AISESNGAQGYT

J gene: TRBJ2-1
V gene: TRBV6-6
clone size: NA
CDR3 protein: ASSPSASEQF

J gene: TRBJ2-3
V gene: TRBV6-5
clone size: NA
CDR3 protein: ASAQADTQY

J gene: TRBJ2-1
V gene: TRBV7-8
clone size: few
CDR3 protein: ASSLVPGVREQF

J gene: TRBJ2-3
V gene: TRBV20-1
clone size: NA
CDR3 protein: SASGFAGGDTQY

J gene: TRBJ2-1
V gene: TRBV29-1
clone size: NA
CDR3 protein: SGGGQGHNEQF

J gene: TRBJ1-2
V gene: TRBV7-6
clone size: many
CDR3 protein: ASSLVRQGGYGYT

J gene: TRBJ2-7
V gene: TRBV20-1
clone size: few
CDR3 protein: SARSDSLYEQY

J gene: TRBJ1-3
V gene: TRBV7-8
clone size: NA
CDR3 protein: ASSRTEINSGNTIY

J gene: TRBJ2-3
V gene: TRBV24-1
clone size: once
CDR3 protein: ATSEPGQGADTQC

J gene: TRBJ1-2
V gene: TRBV29-1
clone size: NA
CDR3 protein: SGGSGPYGYT

J gene: TRBJ2-3
V gene: TRBV20-1
clone size: NA
CDR3 protein: SARLAGGPDTQY

J gene: TRBJ1-5
V gene: TRBV24-1
clone size: NA
CDR3 protein: ARPAGRIIDQPQH

J gene: TRBJ2-5
V gene: TRBV20-1
clone size: NA
CDR3 protein: SAGRAGAPETQY

J gene: TRBJ1-3
V gene: TRBV6-2/TRBV6-3
clone size: many
CDR3 protein: ASSYGGTGNTIY

J gene: TRBJ2-1
V gene: TRBV6-1
clone size: many
CDR3 protein: ASPGQGYNEQF

J gene: TRBJ2-3
V gene: TRBV9
clone size: many
CDR3 protein: ASSASGGADTQY

J gene: TRBJ1-5
V gene: TRBV6-5
clone size: many
CDR3 protein: ASSPGQRDNQPQH

J gene: TRBJ2-5
V gene: TRBV10-3
clone size: NA
CDR3 protein: AISEEGGGIAQETQY

J gene: TRBJ1-6
V gene: TRBV18
clone size: many
CDR3 protein: ASSPTGTGDSPLH

J gene: TRBJ2-7
V gene: TRBV2
clone size: NA
CDR3 protein: ASSEASGVTYEQY

J gene: TRBJ2-1
V gene: TRBV9
clone size: NA
CDR3 protein: ASSAHPTGYNEQF

J gene: TRBJ2-3
V gene: TRBV25-1
clone size: NA
CDR3 protein: ASSIYLCSVETSGGHTDTQY

J gene: TRBJ2-7
V gene: TRBV4-1
clone size: few
CDR3 protein: ASSQELRTRGVVY

J gene: TRBJ2-5
V gene: TRBV29-1
clone size: many
CDR3 protein: SVGQLQETQY

J gene: TRBJ2-7
V gene: TRBV7-2
clone size: NA
CDR3 protein: ASSSLAGNDYEQC

J gene: TRBJ2-3
V gene: TRBV24-1
clone size: many
CDR3 protein: ATSAPGHGGDTQY

J gene: TRBJ2-7
V gene: TRBV5-6
clone size: many
CDR3 protein: ASGLWRGYYEQY

J gene: TRBJ2-7
V gene: TRBV7-3
clone size: many
CDR3 protein: ASSGPARARYEQY